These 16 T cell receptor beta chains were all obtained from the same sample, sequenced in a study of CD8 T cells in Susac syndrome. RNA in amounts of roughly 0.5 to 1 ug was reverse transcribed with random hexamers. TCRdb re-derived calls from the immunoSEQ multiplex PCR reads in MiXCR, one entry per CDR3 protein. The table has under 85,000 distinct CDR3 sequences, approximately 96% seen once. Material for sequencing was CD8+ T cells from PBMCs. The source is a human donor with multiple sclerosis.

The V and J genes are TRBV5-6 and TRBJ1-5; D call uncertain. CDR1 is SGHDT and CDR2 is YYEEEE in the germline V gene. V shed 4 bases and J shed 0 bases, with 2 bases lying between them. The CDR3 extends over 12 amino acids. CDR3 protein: CASSHSNQPQHF. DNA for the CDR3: TGTGCCAGCAGCCATAGCAATCAGCCCCAGCATTTT.

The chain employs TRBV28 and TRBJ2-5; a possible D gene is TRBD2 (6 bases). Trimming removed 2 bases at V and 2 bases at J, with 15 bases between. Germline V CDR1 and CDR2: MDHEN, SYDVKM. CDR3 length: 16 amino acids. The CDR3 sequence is CASSLPAWTTQETQYF. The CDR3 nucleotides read TGTGCCAGCAGTTTACCCGCATGGACTACACAAGAGACCCAGTACTTC. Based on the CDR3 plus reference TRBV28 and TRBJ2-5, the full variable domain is DVKVTQSSRYLVKRTGEKVFLECVQDMDHENMFWYRQDPGLGLRLIYFSYDVKMKEKGDIPEGYSVSREKKERFSLILESASTNQTSMYLCASSLPAWTTQETQYFGPGTRLLVL.

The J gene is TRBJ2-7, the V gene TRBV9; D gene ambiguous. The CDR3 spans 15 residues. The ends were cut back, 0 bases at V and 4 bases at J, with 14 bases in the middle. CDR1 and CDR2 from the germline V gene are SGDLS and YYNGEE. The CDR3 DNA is TGTGCCAGCAGCGTAGCGGGCGCCAGGCAGTACGAGCAGTACTTC. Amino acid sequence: CASSVAGARQYEQYF.

CDR3 bases: TGCAGTGCTGAAAGCGGGAATGGCCACGAGCAGTACTTC. It encodes CSAESGNGHEQYF. The genes are TRBV20-1 and TRBJ2-7; the match to TRBD2 covers 7 bases. The J segment lost 5 bases and the V segment lost 5 bases, leaving 9 bases of the junction unmatched. CDR1 and CDR2 (germline): DFQATT, SNEGSKA (reference sequence). This CDR3 contains 13 residues.

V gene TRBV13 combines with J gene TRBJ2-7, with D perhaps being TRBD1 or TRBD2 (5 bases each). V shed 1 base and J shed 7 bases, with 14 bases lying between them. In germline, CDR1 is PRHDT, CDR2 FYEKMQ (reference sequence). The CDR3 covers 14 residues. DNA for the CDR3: TGTGCCAGCAGCTTAGAAAGTGGGGGAGTGGAGCAGTACTTC. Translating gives CASSLESGGVEQYF.

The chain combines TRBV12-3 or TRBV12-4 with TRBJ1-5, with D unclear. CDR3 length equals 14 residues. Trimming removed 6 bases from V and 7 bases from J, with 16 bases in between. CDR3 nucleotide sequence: TGTGCCAGCAGCCCTCAAGGGCGGATGCAGCCCCAGCATTTT. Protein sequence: CASSPQGRMQPQHF.

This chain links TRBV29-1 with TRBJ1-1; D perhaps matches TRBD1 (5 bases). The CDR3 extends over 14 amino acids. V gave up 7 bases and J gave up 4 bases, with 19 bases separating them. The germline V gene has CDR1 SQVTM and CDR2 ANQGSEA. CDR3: CSETFGDEGTEAFF. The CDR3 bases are TGCAGCGAGACCTTCGGGGACGAAGGCACTGAAGCTTTCTTT. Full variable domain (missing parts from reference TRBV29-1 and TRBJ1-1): SAVISQKPSRDICQRGTSLTIQCQVDSQVTMMFWYRQQPGQSLTLIATANQGSEATYESGFVIDKFPISRPNLTFSTLTVSNMSPEDSSIYLCSETFGDEGTEAFFGQGTRLTVV.

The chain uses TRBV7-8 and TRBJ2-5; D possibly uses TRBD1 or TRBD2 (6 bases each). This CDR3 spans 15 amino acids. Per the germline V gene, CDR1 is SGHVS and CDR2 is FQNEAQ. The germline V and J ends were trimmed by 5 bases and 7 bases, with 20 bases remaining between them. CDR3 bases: TGTGCCAGCAGCCCCCCGGGGGCAGTATCTGGGACCCAGTACTTC. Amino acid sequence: CASSPPGAVSGTQYF.

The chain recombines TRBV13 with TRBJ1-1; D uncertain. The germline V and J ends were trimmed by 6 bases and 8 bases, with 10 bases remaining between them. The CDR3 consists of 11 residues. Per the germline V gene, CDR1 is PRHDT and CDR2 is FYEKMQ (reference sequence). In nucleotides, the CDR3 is TGTGCCAGCAGATCCCTACGAGAAGCTTTCTTT. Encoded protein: CASRSLREAFF.

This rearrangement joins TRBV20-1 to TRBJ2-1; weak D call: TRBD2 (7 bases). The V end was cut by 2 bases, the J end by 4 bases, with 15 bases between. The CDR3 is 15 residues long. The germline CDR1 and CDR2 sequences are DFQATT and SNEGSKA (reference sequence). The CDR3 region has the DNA TGCAGTGCTAGACCCCAGGGGACTAATTACAATGAGCAGTTCTTC. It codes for CSARPQGTNYNEQFF.

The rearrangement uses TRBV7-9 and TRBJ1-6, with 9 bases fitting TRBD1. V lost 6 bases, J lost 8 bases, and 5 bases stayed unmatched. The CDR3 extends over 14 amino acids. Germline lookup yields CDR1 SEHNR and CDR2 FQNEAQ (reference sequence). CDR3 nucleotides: TGTGCCAGCAGAAAACAGGGGGCCTATTCACCCCTCCACTTT. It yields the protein CASRKQGAYSPLHF. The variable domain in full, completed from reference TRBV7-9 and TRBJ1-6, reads DTGVSQNPRHKITKRGQNVTFRCDPISEHNRLYWYRQTLGQGPEFLTYFQNEAQLEKSRLLSDRFSAERPKGSFSTLEIQRTEQGDSAMYLCASRKQGAYSPLHFGNGTRLTVT.

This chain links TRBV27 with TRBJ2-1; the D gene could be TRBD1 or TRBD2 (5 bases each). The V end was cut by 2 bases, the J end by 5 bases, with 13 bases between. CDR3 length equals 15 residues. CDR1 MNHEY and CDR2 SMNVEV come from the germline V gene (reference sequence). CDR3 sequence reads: CASSLVRDRDNEQFF. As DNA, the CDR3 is TGTGCCAGCAGTTTAGTCCGGGACCGCGACAATGAGCAGTTCTTC.

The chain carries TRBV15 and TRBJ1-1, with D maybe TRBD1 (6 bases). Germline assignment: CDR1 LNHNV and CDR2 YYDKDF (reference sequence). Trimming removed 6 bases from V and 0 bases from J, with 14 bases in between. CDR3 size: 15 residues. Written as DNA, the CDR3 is TGTGCCACCAGGAGAAATACAGGGATGAACACTGAAGCTTTCTTT. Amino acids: CATRRNTGMNTEAFF.

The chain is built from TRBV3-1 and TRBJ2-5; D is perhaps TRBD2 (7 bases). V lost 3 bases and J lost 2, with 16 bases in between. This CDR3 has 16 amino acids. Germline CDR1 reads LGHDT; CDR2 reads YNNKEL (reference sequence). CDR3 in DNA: TGTGCCAGCAGCCAGGGTCGGCGGGGGCCGCAAGAGACCCAGTACTTC. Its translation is CASSQGRRGPQETQYF.

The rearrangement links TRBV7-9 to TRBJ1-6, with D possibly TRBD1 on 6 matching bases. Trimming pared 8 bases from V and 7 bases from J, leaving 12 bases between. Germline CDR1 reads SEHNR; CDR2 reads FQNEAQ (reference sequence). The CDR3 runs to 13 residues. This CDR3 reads CASGQSTNSPLHF. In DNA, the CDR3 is TGTGCCAGCGGACAGAGTACCAATTCACCCCTCCACTTT.

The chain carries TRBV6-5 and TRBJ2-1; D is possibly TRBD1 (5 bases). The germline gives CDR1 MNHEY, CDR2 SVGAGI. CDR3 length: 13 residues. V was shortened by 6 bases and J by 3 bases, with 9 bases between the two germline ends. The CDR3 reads CASRQAGYNEQFF. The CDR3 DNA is TGTGCCAGCAGACAGGCAGGCTACAATGAGCAGTTCTTC.